The 4 T cell receptor beta chains presented below share a single source sample, sequenced in a study of OX40 agonist ivuxolimab in advanced cancers. Method: immunoSEQ multiplex PCR; TCRdb's copy keeps in-frame clones and lacks some. Found here are roughly 28,000 clones, more than 85% of them singletons; the top ten hold roughly 15%. This specimen consisted of CD4+ or CD8+ T cells sorted from blood, obtained in a trial of the OX40 agonist ivuxolimab. These TCRs come from an adult with an advanced solid tumor such as melanoma, head and neck, liver or kidney cancer.

The V gene is TRBV9, the J gene TRBJ1-3, with a tentative D call TRBD1 (6 bases). Germline lookup yields CDR1 SGDLS and CDR2 YYNGEE. The V gene lost 0 bases and the J gene lost 2 bases, with 9 bases spanning the gap. The CDR3 covers 15 residues. The CDR3 loop reads CASSVGGGPGNTIYF. The CDR3 DNA sequence: TGTGCCAGCAGCGTAGGCGGGGGCCCTGGAAACACCATATATTTT.

The V call is TRBV4-3, the J call TRBJ1-1; D ambiguous. Trimming took 0 bases from V and 3 from J, leaving 8 bases between them. The CDR3 totals 14 residues. CDR1 is LGHNA and CDR2 is YSLEER in the germline V gene. This CDR3 is CASSQDTTDTEAFF. The CDR3 DNA reads TGCGCCAGCAGCCAAGATACGACGGACACTGAAGCTTTCTTT.

The chain couples TRBV2 to TRBJ1-1; D gene uncertain. The CDR3 extends over 12 amino acids. Per the germline V gene, CDR1 is SNHLY and CDR2 is FYNNEI. Trimming took 11 bases from V and 1 from J, leaving 11 bases between them. CDR3 amino acids: CAAGLGNTEAFF. For the CDR3, the DNA is TGTGCCGCCGGCTTGGGGAACACTGAAGCTTTCTTT.

This rearrangement joins TRBV7-9 to TRBJ2-3; the match to TRBD1 covers 9 bases. The CDR3 spans 17 residues. Germline CDR1 reads SEHNR; CDR2 reads FQNEAQ (reference sequence). V lost 5 bases, J lost 2 bases, and 11 bases stayed unmatched. CDR3 DNA sequence: TGTGCCAGCAGCCAGCTGACAGGGGGATTCTTCACAGATACGCAGTATTTT. Its protein product is CASSQLTGGFFTDTQYF.